The 28 T cell receptor beta chains given below trace back to one sample, sequenced in a study of T cell clonality in common variable immunodeficiency. Repertoires were generated with immunoSEQ multiplex PCR, while TCRdb's copy carries only in-frame clones and drops some. The sample presents 50,000 to 60,000 clones, none singletons. Sequencing was done on a sample of peripheral blood mononuclear cells. These receptors were obtained from a person aged 18 to 75 in good health.

This clone was observed many times. Read data end 3 residues before the CDR3 end; the end is taken from the germline J gene. The chain carries TRBV6-1 and TRBJ2-7; 7 nucleotides align to TRBD1. V shed 1 base, J shed 3 bases, and the junction held 6 bases outside the gene matches. CDR1 and CDR2 (germline): MNHNS, SASEGT. This CDR3 contains 15 residues. The sequenced CDR3 bases are TGTGCCAGCAGTGAAGAGGGGGCGCTTGGCTACGAG. This encodes CASSEEGALGYE. In full, the CDR3 reads CASSEEGALGYEQYF.

This clone came up many times. Sequencing ends 3 residues short of the CDR3 end; the germline J gene provides the rest. The chain recombines TRBV5-1 with TRBJ2-3, with D unresolved. The CDR3 length is 16 residues. From germline, CDR1 is SGHRS and CDR2 YFSETQ. The V and J ends lost 0 bases and 2 bases respectively, with 13 bases between them. Incomplete CDR3 DNA: TGCGCCAGCAGCTTGGGGGCCTCAATGCTCACAGATACG. Encoded protein: CASSLGASMLTDT. The CDR3 in its entirety is CASSLGASMLTDTQYF.

This clone has just a few counts. The germline gene is not matched at one end of the junction; a read error may be the cause. The read comes to an end 3 residues before the CDR3 does, leaving the germline J gene to fill in the end. Other DNA sequences in this sample translate to the same CDR3. The chain links TRBV18 to TRBJ1-3; 7 bases line up with TRBD1. Germline CDR1 and CDR2: KGHSH and LQKENI. This CDR3 region has 17 residues. CDR3 region: CASSPSPGQFSGNTIYF. The CDR3 DNA, read in part, is TGTGCCAGCTCACCCAGCCCGGGACAGTTCTCTGGAAACACT.

This clone was observed at least ten times. The CDR3 end falls 3 residues outside the read, so it is completed with the germline J gene. The rearrangement links TRBV10-3 to TRBJ1-2; D remains ambiguous. Germline CDR1 ENHRY, CDR2 SYGVKD. V lost 7 bases and J lost 5, with 14 bases in between. The CDR3 sequence is 13 residues long. CDR3: CAINAGEAYGYTF. CDR3 bases read: TGTGCCATCAACGCAGGCGAGGCTTATGGC.

This clone was observed many times. The read terminates 3 residues ahead of where the CDR3 ends, so the germline J gene completes it. The chain joins TRBV7-6 to TRBJ2-1; tentatively, D is TRBD2 (5 bases). Trimming removed 3 bases at V and 0 bases at J, with 6 bases between. The germline V gene encodes CDR1 SGHVS and CDR2 FNYEAQ. The CDR3 is 14 amino acids. The CDR3 bases that were read are TGTGCCAGCAGCTTGAGCGGCTCCTACAATGAG. It is translated as CASSLSGSYNE. The whole CDR3 sequence is CASSLSGSYNEQFF.

This clone was detected many times. This CDR3 reads CASSLHSLNTEAFF. The part of the CDR3 DNA that was read is TGCGCCAGCAGCTTGCACAGCCTGAACACTGAA. The chain uses TRBV5-1 and TRBJ1-1; no firm D call. The read terminates 3 residues before the CDR3 end, so the remaining end is supplied by the germline J gene. V lost 1 base, J lost 0 bases, and 7 bases lay in between. CDR1 is SGHRS and CDR2 is YFSETQ in the germline V gene. This CDR3 has 14 residues.

Many counts were recorded for this clone. The read falls 3 residues short of the CDR3 end, and the missing part is taken from the germline J gene. V and J are TRBV19 and TRBJ1-1, with 8 bases identical to TRBD1. The CDR3 spans 14 residues. Trimming removed 7 bases from V and 6 bases from J; junction bases left unmatched: 10. Per germline, CDR1 LNHDA and CDR2 SQIVND (reference sequence). The CDR3 bases that were read are TGTGCCAGTACCACGCAGGGGGCGCTGGCTGAA. Translation: CASTTQGALAE. The entire CDR3 protein is CASTTQGALAEAFF. The entire variable domain, with the rest obtained from reference TRBV19 and TRBJ1-1, is as follows: DGGITQSPKYLFRKEGQNVTLSCEQNLNHDAMYWYRQDPGQGLRLIYYSQIVNDFQKGDIAEGYSVSREKKESFPLTVTSAQKNPTAFYLCASTTQGALAEAFFGQGTRLTVV.

This clone was observed at least ten times. The DNA ends 3 residues before the CDR3 does, and the rest of the CDR3 is filled in from the germline J gene. V is TRBV7-3 and J is TRBJ2-2; weak D call: TRBD2 (6 bases). Germline CDR1 SGHTA, CDR2 FQGTGA. The CDR3 spans 16 residues. With 5 bases removed from V and 3 bases from J, the gap between germline ends came to 16 bases. CDR3 DNA, as far as it was read: TGTGCCAGCAGCCCATGGGCTAGCGATGACACCGGGGAG. This encodes CASSPWASDDTGE. In full, the CDR3 reads CASSPWASDDTGELFF.

This clone was seen ten or more times. Sequencing ends 3 residues short of the CDR3 end; the germline J gene provides the rest. J is TRBJ1-3 and V is TRBV7-9; no clear D gene. Trimming removed 5 bases from V and 4 bases from J, with 9 bases in between. Germline V CDR1 and CDR2: SEHNR, FQNEAQ (reference sequence). This CDR3 comprises 13 residues. CDR3 DNA (partial): TGTGCCAGCAGCCTAAGTGCAGGAAACACC. Residues: CASSLSAGNT. The full CDR3 protein reads CASSLSAGNTIYF.

This clone was observed many times. The read stops 3 residues short of the end of the CDR3; the missing end is completed from the germline J gene. This chain joins TRBV18 and TRBJ2-3, with TRBD2 matching 8 bases. The germline CDR1 and CDR2 sequences are KGHSH and LQKENI. The CDR3 totals 15 residues. V trimming: 3 bases; J trimming: 3 bases; junction bases outside the gene matches: 5. CDR3 protein: CASSPAGGATDTQYF. The sequenced CDR3 bases are TGTGCCAGCTCACCGGCGGGGGGAGCTACAGATACG.

This clone was recorded many times. The read is 3 residues too short to cover the CDR3 end, so that end is filled in from the germline J gene. The chain employs TRBV2 and TRBJ2-1; TRBD2 matches 8 bases. V lost 7 bases, J lost 9 bases, and 8 bases stayed unmatched. The CDR3 has 13 residues. Germline V gene lookup returns CDR1 SNHLY and CDR2 FYNNEI. The chain's CDR3 is CASKLERELEQFF. The sequenced CDR3 bases are TGTGCCAGCAAACTGGAGCGGGAGCTTGAG. Looking up the rest from reference TRBV2 and TRBJ2-1 gives the full variable domain: EPEVTQTPSHQVTQMGQEVILRCVPISNHLYFYWYRQILGQKVEFLVSFYNNEISEKSEIFDDQFSVERPDGSNFTLKIRSTKLEDSAMYFCASKLERELEQFFGPGTRLTVL.

The table lists this clone with many counts. CDR3 DNA, as far as it was read: TGTGCCAGCAGCTCCCGGGGGACGGGCACAGATACG. Protein sequence: CASSSRGTGTDT. The full-length CDR3 reads as CASSSRGTGTDTQYF. The V call is TRBV7-3, the J call TRBJ2-3; weak D call: TRBD2 (6 bases). Read sequence stops 3 residues before the CDR3 end, and the germline J gene provides the missing end. Trimming stripped 4 bases from V and 1 base from J, with 12 bases between. CDR3 size: 15 residues. Germline V lookup: CDR1 SGHTA, CDR2 FQGTGA.

This clone showed up just a few times. From the germline J gene comes the end of the CDR3, since the read stops 3 residues before it. J is TRBJ2-3 and V is TRBV18; the D is unclear. The CDR3 runs to 12 residues. V was shortened by 5 bases and J by 8 bases, with 11 bases between the two germline ends. Germline loops: CDR1 KGHSH, CDR2 LQKENI. This chain's CDR3 is CASSSVTVTQYF. The sequenced CDR3 bases are TGTGCCAGCTCATCGGTCACCGTTACG.

This clone was seen ten or more times. The CDR3 end lies 3 residues beyond the end of the read and is filled in from the germline J gene. The V and J genes are TRBV10-3 and TRBJ1-6, with D possibly TRBD1 on 5 matching bases. The V gene's germline CDR1 is ENHRY and CDR2 SYGVKD. The CDR3 length is 13 residues. The V and J ends lost 11 bases and 0 bases respectively, with 8 bases between them. The CDR3 DNA, read in part, is TGTGCCGGGGGGAGCTCCTATAATTCACCC. Translation: CAGGSSYNSP. The complete CDR3 protein is CAGGSSYNSPLHF.

The table lists this clone with many counts. The read halts 3 residues ahead of the CDR3 end, with the missing end drawn from the germline J gene. The chain couples TRBV2 to TRBJ1-2; D is undetermined. Between the trimmed V and J ends, which lost 0 bases and 4 bases, there was a span of 12 bases. The V gene's germline CDR1 is SNHLY and CDR2 FYNNEI. The CDR3 runs to 15 residues. CDR3 loop: CASSEALQELYGYTF. CDR3 DNA (partial): TGTGCCAGCAGTGAAGCGCTTCAGGAACTCTATGGC.

This clone was counted a few times. The CDR3 sequence is CASSWGLAQETQYF. The DNA read from the CDR3 is TGTGCCAGCAGCTGGGGACTCGCTCAAGAGACC. The rearrangement links TRBV5-7 to TRBJ2-5; D might be TRBD2 (6 bases). Read data end 3 residues before the CDR3 end; the end is taken from the germline J gene. TRBV5-7 is flagged as an ORF with uncertain function. V lost 3 bases and J 2 bases, leaving 11 bases between the germline ends. The CDR3 runs to 14 residues.

This clone was detected many times. The read terminates 3 residues before the CDR3 end, so the remaining end is supplied by the germline J gene. The chain is built from TRBV20-1 and TRBJ2-7; possible D gene TRBD1, 6 bases. Trimming took 3 bases from V and 4 from J, leaving 13 bases between them. Germline values: CDR1 DFQATT, CDR2 SNEGSKA (reference sequence). The CDR3 totals 13 residues. CDR3 sequence: CSARRTVVYEQYF. The part of the CDR3 DNA that was read is TGCAGTGCTAGGAGGACAGTAGTTTACGAG.

This clone was detected ten times or more. The CDR3 end falls 3 residues outside the read, so it is completed with the germline J gene. The chain combines TRBV5-5 with TRBJ1-5; D not resolved. The CDR3 is 15 amino acids. Per the germline V gene, CDR1 is SGHKS and CDR2 is YYEKEE (reference sequence). V was shortened by 0 bases and J by 3 bases, with 10 bases between the two germline ends. CDR3 in amino acids: CASSLVLRDNQPQHF. The sequenced CDR3 bases are TGTGCCAGCAGCTTGGTACTGAGAGACAATCAGCCC.

This clone has ten or more counts. The CDR3 end lies 3 residues beyond the end of the read and is filled in from the germline J gene. The V and J genes are TRBV5-6 and TRBJ1-1; 7 positions match TRBD1. The J segment lost 3 bases and the V segment lost 3 bases, leaving 2 bases of the junction unmatched. CDR1 is SGHDT, CDR2 YYEEEE, per germline. This CDR3 is built from 13 residues. CDR3 residues: CASSWTGHTEAFF. CDR3 bases read: TGTGCCAGCAGCTGGACAGGCCACACTGAA.

This clone was seen more than once but under ten times. The CDR3 end lies 3 residues beyond the end of the read and is filled in from the germline J gene. This chain connects TRBV7-2 to TRBJ1-2; tentatively, D is TRBD1 (6 bases). This CDR3 has 15 residues. The germline V gene encodes CDR1 SGHTA and CDR2 FQGNSA. Partial CDR3 DNA: TGTGCCAGCAGCCCCAGCGGGGGGGACACAGATACC. This translates into CASSPSGGDTDT. From start to end, the CDR3 is CASSPSGGDTDTYTF.

This clone was picked up many times. The sequence runs out 3 residues before the end of the CDR3; the remainder is reconstructed from the germline J gene. The gene calls are TRBV29-1 and TRBJ2-1, with 10 positions matching TRBD1. The V and J ends lost 6 bases and 6 bases, in that order; junction bases with no gene match: 8. This CDR3 comprises 14 residues. Germline V lookup: CDR1 SQVTM, CDR2 ANQGSEA. CDR3 loop: CSVNDRGLINEQFF. CDR3 DNA (partial): TGCAGCGTGAACGACAGGGGGCTAATCAATGAG.

The sample holds many counts of this clone. The read stops 3 residues short of the end of the CDR3; the missing end is completed from the germline J gene. The chain combines TRBV5-1 with TRBJ2-6; D perhaps matches TRBD2 (5 bases). Germline V lookup: CDR1 SGHRS, CDR2 YFSETQ. The CDR3 is 16 residues long. V lost 0 bases to trimming and J lost 3 bases, with 10 bases between them. CDR3 protein: CASSLELAGGANVLTF. CDR3 DNA (partial): TGCGCCAGCAGCTTGGAATTGGCGGGTGGGGCCAACGTC.

This clone was detected many times. The read ends 3 residues shy of where the CDR3 ends; the end is completed using the germline J gene. The V call is TRBV5-4, the J call TRBJ2-6; D call uncertain. V was shortened by 2 bases and J by 4 bases, with 7 bases between the two germline ends. Germline assignment: CDR1 SGHNT and CDR2 YYREEE (reference sequence). The CDR3 spans 14 residues. CDR3 bases read: TGTGCCAGCAGCTTACAAAGGGGGGCCAACGTC. Its protein product is CASSLQRGANV. The CDR3 in its entirety is CASSLQRGANVLTF.

In this sample, this clone turned up many times. The read is 3 residues too short to cover the CDR3 end, so that end is filled in from the germline J gene. This rearrangement joins TRBV5-1 to TRBJ2-3, with D possibly TRBD2 on 6 matching bases. Trimming removed 7 bases at V and 2 bases at J, with 17 bases between. Per germline, CDR1 SGHRS and CDR2 YFSETQ. This CDR3 comprises 15 residues. The sequenced part of the CDR3 DNA is TGCGCCAGCCGTACCTTAGGAGGGTTCACAGATACG. Translating gives CASRTLGGFTDT. The complete CDR3 protein is CASRTLGGFTDTQYF. Full variable domain (remainder filled in from reference TRBV5-1 and TRBJ2-3): KAGVTQTPRYLIKTRGQQVTLSCSPISGHRSVSWYQQTPGQGLQFLFEYFSETQRNKGNFPGRFSGRQFSNSRSEMNVSTLELGDSALYLCASRTLGGFTDTQYFGPGTRLTVL.

This clone was detected ten times or more. The read stops 3 residues short of the end of the CDR3; the missing end is completed from the germline J gene. The chain employs TRBV28 and TRBJ2-5; the match to TRBD1 covers 7 bases. V was pared by 8 bases and J by 5 bases, with 11 bases of the junction left unmatched. Germline assignment: CDR1 MDHEN and CDR2 SYDVKM. CDR3 length: 14 residues. The CDR3 sequence: CASQEQGVRETQYF. The part of the CDR3 DNA that was read is TGTGCCAGCCAGGAGCAGGGGGTGAGGGAGACC. Drawing the rest from reference TRBV28 and TRBJ2-5, the complete variable domain is DVKVTQSSRYLVKRTGEKVFLECVQDMDHENMFWYRQDPGLGLRLIYFSYDVKMKEKGDIPEGYSVSREKKERFSLILESASTNQTSMYLCASQEQGVRETQYFGPGTRLLVL.

In regard to this clone: The CDR3 end is not reached by the read, which stops 3 residues before it; the germline J gene fills it in. J is TRBJ1-2 and V is TRBV7-3; 7 bases are a match to TRBD1. CDR3 size: 16 residues. Germline values: CDR1 SGHTA, CDR2 FQGTGA. CDR3 DNA, as far as it was read: TGTGCCAGCAGCTCAACCGGGGACAGCTCCTACAATGAC. Residues: CASSSTGDSSYND. The entire CDR3 protein reads CASSSTGDSSYNDYTF.

The table lists this clone with many counts. The CDR3 goes on 3 residues after the read ends, and that part is filled in from the germline J gene. This chain links TRBV7-2 with TRBJ2-5; TRBD2 aligns across 10 bases. The V gene end was trimmed by 5 bases and the J gene end by 3 bases; junction bases not matched to a gene: 6. The CDR3 runs 15 residues. Germline loops: CDR1 SGHTA, CDR2 FQGNSA. The CDR3 spells CASSRAGGREETQYF. The sequenced part of the CDR3 DNA is TGTGCCAGCAGCAGAGCGGGGGGGAGGGAAGAGACC. Based on the CDR3 plus reference TRBV7-2 and TRBJ2-5, the full variable domain is GAGVSQSPSNKVTEKGKDVELRCDPISGHTALYWYRQSLGQGLEFLIYFQGNSAPDKSGLPSDRFSAERTGGSVSTLTIQRTQQEDSAVYLCASSRAGGREETQYFGPGTRLLVL.

This clone was seen repeatedly, ten times or more. The read comes to an end 3 residues before the CDR3 does, leaving the germline J gene to fill in the end. The chain carries TRBV29-1 and TRBJ1-2, with D tentatively TRBD1 (6 bases). This CDR3 is built from 12 residues. Germline V gene lookup returns CDR1 SQVTM and CDR2 ANQGSEA. Trimming took off 4 bases at V and 7 bases at J, with 13 bases between the two ends. CDR3 sequence: CSVGTEGSGYTF. The covered CDR3 bases are TGCAGCGTTGGGACAGAAGGATCTGGC.